This section outlines one TCR beta chain sequence together with its context. Between the trimmed V and J ends, which lost 4 bases and 10 bases, there was a span of 14 bases. Germline CDR1 SGHNT, CDR2 YYREEE (reference sequence). The CDR3 is made up of 12 amino acids. These data originate in a study of T cell clones after liver transplantation. This table comes from immunoSEQ multiplex PCR, and its TCRdb copy is limited to in-frame clones, with some not included. The repertoire holds 99,000 or so clones, with approximately 78% as singletons. The clonotype was recovered from a human donor who received a liver transplant. The rearrangement links TRBV5-4 to TRBJ2-5; D ambiguous. The starting material was CD4+ T cells from blood, obtained before liver transplant. CDR3 amino acids: CASSVTPANQYF. CDR3 sequence (DNA): TGTGCCAGCAGCGTCACACCCGCAAACCAGTACTTC.